The clone carrying this TCR beta chain has a count of ten or more. No antigen is known for it. The data were taken from a study of cytomegalovirus exposure and HLA in healthy donors. Study-level findings and limits: Later analysis suggested links between common viral pathogens and several top significant clusters.

This CDR3 is 14 amino acids long. V lost 0 bases to trimming and J lost 8 bases, with 10 bases between them. The germline CDR1 and CDR2 sequences are PRHDT and FYEKMQ (reference sequence). Amplification used 60 Vbeta primers and 13 Jbeta primers. Sequencing was performed with immunoSEQ multiplex PCR; in TCRdb, only in-frame clones are kept and a portion is missing. This sample has 140,000 to 150,000 clones, with 75% found just once. Input material: PBMCs. The source is a man aged 30-40 years in good health and CMV-seronegative. The chain carries TRBV13 and TRBJ1-4, with D possibly matching TRBD1 (5 bases). The CDR3 nucleotides read TGTGCCAGCAGCTTAGGAGGGGTTGAGGAAAAACTGTTTTTT. This translates into CASSLGGVEEKLFF.